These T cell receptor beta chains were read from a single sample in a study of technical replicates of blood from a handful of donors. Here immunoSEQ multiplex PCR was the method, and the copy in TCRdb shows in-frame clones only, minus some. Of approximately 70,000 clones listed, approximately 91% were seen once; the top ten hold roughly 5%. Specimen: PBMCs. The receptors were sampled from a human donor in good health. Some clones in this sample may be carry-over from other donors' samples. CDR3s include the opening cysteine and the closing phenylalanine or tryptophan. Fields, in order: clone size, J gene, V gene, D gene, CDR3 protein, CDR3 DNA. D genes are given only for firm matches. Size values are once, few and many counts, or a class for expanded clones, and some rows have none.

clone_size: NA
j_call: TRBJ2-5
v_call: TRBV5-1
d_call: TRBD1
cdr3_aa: CASSSGQGHEETQYF
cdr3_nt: TGCGCCAGCAGCTCCGGACAGGGGCATGAGGAGACCCAGTACTTC

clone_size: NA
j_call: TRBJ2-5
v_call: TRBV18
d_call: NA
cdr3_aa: CASSPTSTEQETQYF
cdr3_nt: TGTGCCAGCTCTCCTACTTCGACAGAACAAGAGACCCAGTACTTC

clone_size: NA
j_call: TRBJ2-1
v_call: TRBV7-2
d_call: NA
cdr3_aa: CASSFLNEQFF
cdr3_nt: TGTGCCAGCAGCTTTCTCAATGAGCAGTTCTTC

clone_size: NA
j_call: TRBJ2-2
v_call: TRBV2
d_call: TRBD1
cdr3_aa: CASRKGTGKGTGELFF
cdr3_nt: TGTGCCAGCAGGAAGGGGACAGGGAAAGGCACCGGGGAGCTGTTTTTT

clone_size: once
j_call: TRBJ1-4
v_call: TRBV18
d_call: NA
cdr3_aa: CASSLTTNEKLFF
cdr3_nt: TGTGCCAGCTCACTGACTACTAATGAAAAACTGTTTTTT

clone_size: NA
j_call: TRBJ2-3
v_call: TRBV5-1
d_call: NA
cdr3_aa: CASSLDRGLTDTQYF
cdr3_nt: TGCGCCAGCAGCTTGGACAGGGGACTCACAGATACGCAGTATTTT

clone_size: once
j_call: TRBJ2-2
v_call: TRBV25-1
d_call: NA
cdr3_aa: CASSADRLNTGELFF
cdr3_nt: TGTGCCAGCAGTGCAGACAGGCTGAACACCGGGGAGCTGTTTTTT

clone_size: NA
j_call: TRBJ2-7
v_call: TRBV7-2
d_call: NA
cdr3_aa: CASSLGWGGRGTYEQYF
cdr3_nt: TGTGCCAGCAGCTTAGGGTGGGGAGGTAGGGGTACCTACGAGCAGTACTTC

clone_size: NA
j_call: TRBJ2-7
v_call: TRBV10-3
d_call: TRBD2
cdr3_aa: CAIRKTSGAYEQYF
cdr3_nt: TGTGCCATCAGAAAGACTAGCGGGGCCTACGAGCAGTACTTC

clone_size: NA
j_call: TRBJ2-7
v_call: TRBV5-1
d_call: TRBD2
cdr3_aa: CASSPPALAGTEQYF
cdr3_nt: TGCGCCAGCAGCCCGCCGGCACTAGCGGGAACCGAGCAGTACTTC

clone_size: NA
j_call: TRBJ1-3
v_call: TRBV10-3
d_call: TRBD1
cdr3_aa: CAISESWTGRGNTIYF
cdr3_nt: TGTGCCATCAGTGAGTCGTGGACAGGGCGCGGAAACACCATATATTTT

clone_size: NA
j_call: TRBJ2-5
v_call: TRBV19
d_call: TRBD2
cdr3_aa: CASSIASGRGKETQYF
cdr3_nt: TGTGCCAGTAGTATAGCTAGCGGGAGAGGAAAAGAGACCCAGTACTTC

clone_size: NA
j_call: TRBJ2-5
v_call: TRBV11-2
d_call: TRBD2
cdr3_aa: CASSPGTSGETQYF
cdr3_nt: TGTGCCAGCAGCCCTGGGACTAGCGGAGAGACCCAGTACTTC

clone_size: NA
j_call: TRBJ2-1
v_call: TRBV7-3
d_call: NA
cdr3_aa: CASSLGVGGLLNEQFF
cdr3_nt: TGTGCCAGCAGCTTAGGTGTGGGAGGTCTACTCAATGAGCAGTTCTTC

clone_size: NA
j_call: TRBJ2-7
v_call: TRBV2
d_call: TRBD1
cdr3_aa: CASSGEGALVF
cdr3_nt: TGTGCCAGCAGTGGCGAGGGGGCACTTGTCTTC